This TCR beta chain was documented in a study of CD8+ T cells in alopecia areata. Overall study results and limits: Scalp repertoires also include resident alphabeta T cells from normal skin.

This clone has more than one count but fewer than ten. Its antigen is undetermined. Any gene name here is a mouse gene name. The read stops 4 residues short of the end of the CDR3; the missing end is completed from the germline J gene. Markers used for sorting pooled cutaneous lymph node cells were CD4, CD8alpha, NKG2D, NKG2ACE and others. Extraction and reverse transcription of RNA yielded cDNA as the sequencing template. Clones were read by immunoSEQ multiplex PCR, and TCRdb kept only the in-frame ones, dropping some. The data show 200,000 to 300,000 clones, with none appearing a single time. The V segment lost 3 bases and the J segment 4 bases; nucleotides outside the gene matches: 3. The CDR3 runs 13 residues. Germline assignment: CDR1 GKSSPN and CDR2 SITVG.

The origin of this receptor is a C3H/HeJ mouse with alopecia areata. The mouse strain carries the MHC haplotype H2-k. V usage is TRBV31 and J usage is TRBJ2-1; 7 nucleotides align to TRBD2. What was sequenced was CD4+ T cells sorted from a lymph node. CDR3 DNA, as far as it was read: TGTGCCTGGAGCTGGGGGATGTATGCT. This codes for CAWSWGMYA. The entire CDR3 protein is CAWSWGMYAEQFF.